The clone carrying this T cell receptor (beta chain) occurred once. Its cognate antigen is unknown. The data are from a study of beta chain features in type 1 diabetes. Points from the study as a whole: PCR could preferentially amplify shorter templates, alike in patients and controls. Compared to healthy donors, patients appeared to have naive, central memory and Treg TCRB repertoires that were more alike. In type 1 diabetes patients, VDJ junctions had fewer insertions; deletions at these junctions were more frequent.

Sorting that relied on CD45RO/CCR7/CD25/CD127/CD95/CD27 yielded CD4+ naive, central memory, regulatory and stem cell-like memory cells. V shed 5 bases, J shed 9 bases, and the junction held 6 bases outside the gene matches. CDR3 length equals 14 residues. CDR1 and CDR2 from the germline V gene are LNHDA and SQIVND (reference sequence). Every bit of the isolated RNA underwent reverse transcription, so sequencing read expressed TCRB transcripts. The assay was immunoSEQ multiplex PCR, and TCRdb's table has in-frame clones only and misses some. The table lists over 40,000 clones, under 65% of them singletons.

The sequenced sample was Tregs from blood. This sequence was found in a woman between 18 and 30 years old in good health. This rearrangement joins TRBV19 to TRBJ2-7; 14 bases are a match to TRBD2. CDR3 DNA: TGTGCCAGTAGTCGGACTAGCGGGAGGATCGGGCAGTACTTC. Translating gives CASSRTSGRIGQYF.